The rows below give T cell receptor beta chains drawn from one sample of a study of OX40 agonist ivuxolimab in advanced cancers. Sequencing was performed with immunoSEQ multiplex PCR; in TCRdb, only in-frame clones are kept and a portion is missing. The data contain 80,000 to 130,000 clones, about nine tenths of them singletons. The sequenced sample was CD4+ or CD8+ T cells sorted from blood, obtained in a trial of the OX40 agonist ivuxolimab. The receptors here all came from an adult with an advanced solid tumor such as melanoma, head and neck, liver or kidney cancer. CDR3s include the opening cysteine and the closing phenylalanine or tryptophan. Each record gives: J gene, V gene, D gene, CDR3 protein. The D gene is left open where the match is weak.

J gene: TRBJ2-7; V gene: TRBV21-1; D gene: NA; CDR3 protein: CASSKGTGREQYF
J gene: TRBJ2-7; V gene: TRBV28; D gene: TRBD2; CDR3 protein: CASIAGPTMREQYF
J gene: TRBJ1-4; V gene: TRBV19; D gene: TRBD1; CDR3 protein: CASSRDRGEKLFF
J gene: TRBJ1-2; V gene: TRBV28; D gene: TRBD1; CDR3 protein: CASRTGVSPYGYTF
J gene: TRBJ2-2; V gene: TRBV7-9; D gene: NA; CDR3 protein: CASRGRQNTGELFF
J gene: TRBJ2-5; V gene: TRBV19; D gene: TRBD1; CDR3 protein: CASSTQTGSVETQYF
J gene: TRBJ2-3; V gene: TRBV29-1; D gene: NA; CDR3 protein: CSVGDTDTQYF
J gene: TRBJ2-7; V gene: TRBV29-1; D gene: TRBD2; CDR3 protein: CSGGLAAGEQYF
J gene: TRBJ2-1; V gene: TRBV11-2; D gene: NA; CDR3 protein: CASSLGQNNEQFF
J gene: TRBJ2-6; V gene: TRBV19; D gene: TRBD2; CDR3 protein: CASASGRAGGANVLTF
J gene: NA; V gene: TRBV4-1; D gene: NA; CDR3 protein: CASSQDPGPGAEQYF
J gene: TRBJ2-3; V gene: TRBV27; D gene: TRBD1; CDR3 protein: CASSPRGLGTDTQYF
J gene: TRBJ1-1; V gene: TRBV15; D gene: TRBD1; CDR3 protein: CATSREWQGAEAFF
J gene: TRBJ2-1; V gene: TRBV2; D gene: TRBD2; CDR3 protein: CASSTGTSGTPPYNEQFF
J gene: TRBJ2-1; V gene: TRBV14; D gene: TRBD2; CDR3 protein: CASSQAPTSGRRNEQFF
J gene: TRBJ1-4; V gene: TRBV6-5; D gene: NA; CDR3 protein: CASSYTGPAEKLFF
J gene: TRBJ2-1; V gene: TRBV7-2; D gene: TRBD2; CDR3 protein: CASSSQPSGGNEQFF
J gene: TRBJ2-5; V gene: TRBV7-3; D gene: TRBD2; CDR3 protein: CASSRGTSGSGQETQYF
J gene: TRBJ2-7; V gene: TRBV6-6; D gene: NA; CDR3 protein: CASSYDGTSYEQYF
J gene: TRBJ2-1; V gene: TRBV18; D gene: NA; CDR3 protein: CASSPPGTRSYNEQFF
J gene: TRBJ2-1; V gene: TRBV28; D gene: NA; CDR3 protein: CASSSLGTRSYNEQFF
J gene: TRBJ2-1; V gene: TRBV7-3; D gene: TRBD2; CDR3 protein: CASSFLAGVGNEQFF
J gene: TRBJ2-5; V gene: TRBV7-6; D gene: NA; CDR3 protein: CASSLAPRGVEETQYF
J gene: TRBJ2-1; V gene: TRBV5-1; D gene: TRBD2; CDR3 protein: CASSLVAGGPYNEQFF
J gene: TRBJ2-1; V gene: TRBV11-2; D gene: TRBD2; CDR3 protein: CASTETLAGGSHEQFF
J gene: TRBJ2-1; V gene: TRBV28; D gene: NA; CDR3 protein: CASSSSGQGNNEQFF
J gene: TRBJ2-3; V gene: TRBV6-5; D gene: NA; CDR3 protein: CASSYLGADTQYF
J gene: TRBJ2-3; V gene: TRBV5-1; D gene: TRBD1; CDR3 protein: CASSLGQGYTDTQYF
J gene: TRBJ1-2; V gene: TRBV2; D gene: NA; CDR3 protein: CASSVGEFYGYTF
J gene: TRBJ2-4; V gene: TRBV7-2; D gene: NA; CDR3 protein: CASSYGGLAKNIQYF
J gene: TRBJ2-2; V gene: TRBV18; D gene: NA; CDR3 protein: CASSPDTGELFF
J gene: TRBJ2-2; V gene: TRBV5-1; D gene: NA; CDR3 protein: CASSIAEMNTGELFF
J gene: TRBJ1-1; V gene: TRBV5-1; D gene: TRBD1; CDR3 protein: CASSFQGATEAFF
J gene: TRBJ1-3; V gene: TRBV6-5; D gene: NA; CDR3 protein: CASSWMGIAGNTIYF
J gene: TRBJ2-1; V gene: TRBV28; D gene: NA; CDR3 protein: CASGSRNEQFF
J gene: TRBJ2-5; V gene: TRBV11-2; D gene: TRBD1; CDR3 protein: CASTRGQRETQYF
J gene: TRBJ2-3; V gene: TRBV14; D gene: TRBD1; CDR3 protein: CASSQGQGLDTQYF
J gene: TRBJ2-5; V gene: TRBV5-6; D gene: NA; CDR3 protein: CASSDAPTRHQETQYF
J gene: TRBJ2-1; V gene: TRBV7-9; D gene: NA; CDR3 protein: CASSWPRDRGGLAKGEQFF
J gene: TRBJ1-5; V gene: TRBV30; D gene: TRBD1; CDR3 protein: CAVDRGGNQPQHF
J gene: TRBJ1-2; V gene: TRBV5-4; D gene: NA; CDR3 protein: CASSLRGQRGYTF
J gene: TRBJ1-5; V gene: TRBV5-1; D gene: TRBD1; CDR3 protein: CASSLGGTDSNQPQHF
J gene: TRBJ2-3; V gene: TRBV29-1; D gene: NA; CDR3 protein: CSVELGTSTDTQYF
J gene: TRBJ2-5; V gene: TRBV7-9; D gene: TRBD2; CDR3 protein: CASSLLAGGRETQYF
J gene: TRBJ2-3; V gene: TRBV20-1; D gene: NA; CDR3 protein: CSARTDTQYF
J gene: TRBJ2-7; V gene: TRBV19; D gene: NA; CDR3 protein: CASMGHGFYEQYF
J gene: TRBJ2-5; V gene: TRBV7-7; D gene: TRBD1; CDR3 protein: CASSISGTGKETQYF
J gene: TRBJ2-7; V gene: TRBV6-1; D gene: TRBD2; CDR3 protein: CASSGMTSGRAHEQYF
J gene: TRBJ2-1; V gene: TRBV10-2; D gene: NA; CDR3 protein: CASSESGGSGNEQFF
J gene: TRBJ1-5; V gene: TRBV2; D gene: TRBD1; CDR3 protein: CASKGGRSNQPQHF